The 26 T cell receptor beta chains presented below share a single source sample, sequenced in a study of high-grade serous ovarian cancer treatment subgroups. Assay: immunoSEQ multiplex PCR; the TCRdb copy retains only in-frame clones and omits some. This sample has approximately 5,000 clones; around three quarters occur once, and the top ten carry 8.9%. Tumor tissue was taken before any definitive surgery or chemotherapy was given. Sample: tumor tissue. The receptors come from a human donor with high-grade serous ovarian cancer.

The chain has TRBV6-6 and TRBJ1-1; D is undetermined. The CDR3 runs 15 residues. Looked up from germline, CDR1 is MNHNY and CDR2 is SVGAGI (reference sequence). The V gene lost 4 bases and the J gene lost 0 bases, with 12 bases spanning the gap. CDR3 bases: TGTGCCAGCAGTTTAGGGCCAACCTTGAACACTGAAGCTTTCTTT. The encoded protein is CASSLGPTLNTEAFF.

V usage is TRBV19 and J usage is TRBJ2-6; 7 bases match TRBD1. The length of the CDR3 is 20 residues. Trimming took 3 bases from V and 0 from J; bases not matched to a gene: 14. Germline CDR1 LNHDA, CDR2 SQIVND (reference sequence). In DNA, the CDR3 is TGTGCCAGTAGTATGTCGGGACAGAACTACCAGAGCTCTGGGGCCAACGTCCTGACTTTC. This translates into CASSMSGQNYQSSGANVLTF.

The gene calls are TRBV7-2 and TRBJ1-5, with a tentative D call TRBD1 (6 bases). The V gene lost 2 bases and the J gene lost 0 bases, with 14 bases spanning the gap. This CDR3 has 17 residues. Germline-derived CDR1 and CDR2 are SGHTA and FQGNSA. The CDR3 DNA reads TGTGCCAGCAGCTTACAGGGGACCCCCAATAGCAATCAGCCCCAGCATTTT. It encodes CASSLQGTPNSNQPQHF.

The chain employs TRBV6-4 and TRBJ2-1; D is unclear. Trimming stripped 5 bases from V and 0 bases from J, with 11 bases between. CDR1 and CDR2 from the germline V gene are MRHNA and SNTAGT. The CDR3 has 15 residues. The CDR3 spells CASSPRQSSYNEQFF. The CDR3 coding sequence is TGTGCCAGCAGTCCCCGCCAGAGCTCCTACAATGAGCAGTTCTTC.

This clone has just one count. This chain connects TRBV4-2 to TRBJ1-1; D remains ambiguous. This CDR3 is built from 14 residues. Trimming left V 4 bases short and J 7 bases short, with 16 bases between. Per the germline V gene, CDR1 is LGHNA and CDR2 is YNFKEQ. CDR3 residues: CASSLRAPDGEAFF. The CDR3 coding sequence is TGTGCCAGCAGCCTCCGGGCCCCGGACGGTGAAGCTTTCTTT.

This clone was seen only a few times. This rearrangement joins TRBV30 to TRBJ1-2, with TRBD1 matching over 9 bases. CDR3 length equals 13 residues. Germline lookup yields CDR1 GTSNPN and CDR2 SVGIG (reference sequence). J lost 10 bases, V lost 0 bases, and 6 bases had no gene match. Here the CDR3 reads CAWSVWDRVDYTF. DNA of the CDR3: TGTGCCTGGAGTGTGTGGGACAGGGTTGACTACACCTTC.

This rearrangement joins TRBV5-6 to TRBJ1-5; TRBD1 is a possible D gene (5 bases). Trimming shortened V by 4 bases and J by 7 bases, and 18 bases separated the two germline ends. Germline V CDR1 and CDR2: SGHDT, YYEEEE. This CDR3 is built from 15 residues. This CDR3 is CASSPGLPSGQPQHF. The CDR3 DNA sequence: TGTGCCAGCAGCCCGGGACTCCCCTCGGGACAGCCCCAGCATTTT.

This chain uses TRBV6-1 with TRBJ1-1; no clear D. The germline CDR1 and CDR2 sequences are MNHNS and SASEGT. Trimming took off 4 bases at V and 4 bases at J, with 13 bases between the two ends. The CDR3 is 14 amino acids. The CDR3 region has the DNA TGTGCCAGCAGTGTGGACCTGGAAATCACTGAAGCTTTCTTT. This codes for CASSVDLEITEAFF.

The chain recombines TRBV7-2 with TRBJ2-1; no reliable D call. The CDR3 has 12 amino acids. The germline gives CDR1 SGHTA, CDR2 FQGNSA. Deletions cut 2 bases from V and 13 bases from J, with 12 bases between. Here the CDR3 reads CASSLQESLQFF. In nucleotides, the CDR3 is TGTGCCAGCAGCTTACAAGAGTCTCTTCAGTTCTTC. The full variable domain, completed using reference TRBV7-2 and TRBJ2-1, is GAGVSQSPSNKVTEKGKDVELRCDPISGHTALYWYRQSLGQGLEFLIYFQGNSAPDKSGLPSDRFSAERTGGSVSTLTIQRTQQEDSAVYLCASSLQESLQFFGPGTRLTVL.

For the CDR3, the DNA is TGTGCCAGCAGTTCATTAAGGATGCGATCGAACACTGAAGCTTTCTTT. Residues: CASSSLRMRSNTEAFF. The rearrangement joins TRBV27 to TRBJ1-1; no definite D call. CDR1 is MNHEY and CDR2 is SMNVEV in the germline V gene (reference sequence). This CDR3 is built from 16 residues. V lost 4 bases and J lost 1, with 16 bases in between.

The rearrangement links TRBV6-1 to TRBJ1-1; D is unclear. Germline assignment: CDR1 MNHNS and CDR2 SASEGT. Trimming shortened V by 8 bases and J by 0 bases, and 10 bases separated the two germline ends. The CDR3 covers 13 residues. CDR3 sequence (DNA): TGTGCCAGCGGCGGCCAGTTGAACACTGAAGCTTTCTTT. It translates to CASGGQLNTEAFF.

The chain's CDR3 is CASSTGHTEAFF. DNA of the CDR3: TGTGCCAGCAGCACGGGACACACTGAAGCTTTCTTT. The chain couples TRBV6-6 to TRBJ1-1; perhaps TRBD1 as D (5 bases). The germline CDR1 and CDR2 sequences are MNHNY and SVGAGI (reference sequence). Trimming cost V 6 bases and J 3 bases, with 8 bases left between them. The length of the CDR3 is 12 residues.

CDR3 loop: CASSIDRVPRGSSPLHF. The CDR3, as DNA: TGTGCCAGTAGTATAGATCGCGTCCCCAGGGGGTCTTCACCCCTCCACTTT. This chain uses TRBV19 with TRBJ1-6, with 7 bases identical to TRBD1. Germline loops: CDR1 LNHDA, CDR2 SQIVND (reference sequence). The V gene end was trimmed by 0 bases and the J gene end by 9 bases; junction bases not matched to a gene: 11. This CDR3 has 17 residues.

V is TRBV21-1 and J is TRBJ2-3; TRBD2, the D gene given by the table, was not confirmed from the DNA. TRBV21-1 corresponds to a pseudogene. CDR3 size: 23 residues. CDR3 residues: CASSKDETGGAVAGGPGTDTQYF. In nucleotides, the CDR3 is TGTGCCAGCAGCAAAGACGAGACAGGGGGCGCAGTAGCGGGGGGGCCCGGAACAGATACGCAGTATTTT.

The V call is TRBV27, the J call TRBJ2-7; 8 nucleotides match TRBD1. Germline lookup yields CDR1 MNHEY and CDR2 SMNVEV (reference sequence). V gave up 7 bases and J gave up 2 bases; unmatched junction bases: 7. This CDR3 has 14 amino acids. CDR3 sequence reads: CASTTGQGAYEQYF. CDR3 coding DNA: TGTGCCAGCACCACCGGACAGGGCGCCTACGAGCAGTACTTC.

Only one count was recorded for this clone. V and J are TRBV15 and TRBJ2-7, with D possibly matching TRBD1 (6 bases). This CDR3 spans 14 amino acids. Germline V CDR1 and CDR2: LNHNV, YYDKDF (reference sequence). V was clipped by 3 bases and J by 5 bases, with 14 bases between them. CDR3 region: CATSRLQGSDEQYF. CDR3 nucleotide sequence: TGTGCCACCAGCAGGTTACAGGGCTCGGACGAGCAGTACTTC.

This clone was observed a single time. The gene calls are TRBV5-5 and TRBJ2-2; 9 positions agree with TRBD2. The CDR3 covers 16 residues. Losses at the gene ends were 2 bases for V and 6 bases for J; bases not matched to a gene: 8. The germline CDR1 and CDR2 sequences are SGHKS and YYEKEE (reference sequence). DNA for the CDR3: TGTGCCAGCAGCTTATTTGGACTAGCGTTTTCCGGGGAGCTGTTTTTT. It encodes CASSLFGLAFSGELFF. The full variable domain, completed using reference TRBV5-5 and TRBJ2-2, is DAGVTQSPTHLIKTRGQQVTLRCSPISGHKSVSWYQQVLGQGPQFIFQYYEKEERGRGNFPDRFSARQFPNYSSELNVNALLLGDSALYLCASSLFGLAFSGELFFGEGSRLTVL.

The chain uses TRBV19 and TRBJ2-6; TRBD2 matches 7 bases. CDR3 length equals 18 residues. V shed 6 bases and J 2 bases; nucleotides not matched to a gene: 13. From germline, CDR1 is LNHDA and CDR2 SQIVND (reference sequence). CDR3 sequence: CASRSPGSGRAGANVLTF. DNA of the CDR3: TGTGCCAGTAGAAGTCCGGGATCAGGGAGGGCTGGGGCCAACGTCCTGACTTTC.

The J gene is TRBJ1-3, the V gene TRBV7-2; tentative D call: TRBD1 (6 bases). The germline gives CDR1 SGHTA, CDR2 FQGNSA. Trimming took 5 bases from V and 3 from J, leaving 14 bases between them. The CDR3 is 15 amino acids. This CDR3 reads CASSPPGGRGNTIYF. Here the CDR3 DNA reads TGTGCCAGCAGCCCCCCGGGGGGCCGTGGAAACACCATATATTTT.

The V and J genes are TRBV10-3 and TRBJ2-3, with a tentative D call TRBD1 (7 bases). The CDR3 totals 17 residues. V was shortened by 7 bases and J by 1 base, with 21 bases between the two germline ends. Germline values: CDR1 ENHRY, CDR2 SYGVKD. The CDR3 DNA sequence: TGTGCCATCACCCCTAAAGCAGGGGGAGGACGCACAGATACGCAGTATTTT. Translated, it gives CAITPKAGGGRTDTQYF.

This clone was detected a few times. The V call is TRBV30, the J call TRBJ1-2, with D unclear. Germline V gene sequence: CDR1 GTSNPN, CDR2 SVGIG (reference sequence). The CDR3 has 13 residues. V was shortened by 0 bases and J by 8 bases, with 13 bases between the two germline ends. CDR3 loop: CAWSVQPSGGYTF. The CDR3 DNA reads TGTGCCTGGAGTGTCCAGCCTTCGGGGGGCTACACCTTC.

The chain combines TRBV4-1 with TRBJ2-1; 12 bases are a match to TRBD2. The CDR3 consists of 17 residues. CDR1 and CDR2 (germline): MGHRA, YSYEKL. J gave up 9 bases and V 0 bases, and 9 bases lay outside the gene matches. CDR3 loop: CASSQDASGGARGEQFF. The CDR3 DNA reads TGCGCCAGCAGCCAAGATGCTAGCGGGGGGGCAAGGGGTGAGCAGTTCTTC.

Details on this clone: A read error may account for a junction end that differs from germline. V gene TRBV7-7 combines with J gene TRBJ2-7; 7 bases fit TRBD1. The length of the CDR3 is 14 residues. Germline V gene data show CDR1 as SSHAT and CDR2 as FNYEAQ (reference sequence). CDR3 residues: CARSLRQGPYEQYF. The CDR3 coding sequence is TGTGCCAGAAGCTTAAGACAGGGCCCTTACGAGCAGTACTTC.

The chain joins TRBV6-1 to TRBJ2-7; D uncertain. V was cut by 0 bases and J by 1 base, with 1 base left in between. The germline V gene encodes CDR1 MNHNS and CDR2 SASEGT. The CDR3 contains 12 residues. The CDR3 region is CASSEASYEQYF. Here the CDR3 DNA reads TGTGCCAGCAGTGAAGCTTCCTACGAGCAGTACTTC.

The V call is TRBV2, the J call TRBJ2-7; tentative D call: TRBD1 (7 bases). V was cut by 6 bases and J by 1 base, with 16 bases left in between. The length of the CDR3 is 15 residues. Germline CDR1 and CDR2: SNHLY and FYNNEI. The CDR3 region is CASRDRRDTSYEQYF. CDR3 DNA sequence: TGTGCCAGCAGGGACAGGCGGGACACTTCCTACGAGCAGTACTTC.

The CDR3 sequence: CASISPRAGNQPQHF. Written as DNA, the CDR3 is TGTGCCTCCATCAGTCCGCGGGCCGGCAATCAGCCCCAGCATTTT. The chain links TRBV19 to TRBJ1-5; D uncertain. The V gene lost 11 bases and the J gene lost 2 bases, with 19 bases spanning the gap. Germline V gene lookup returns CDR1 LNHDA and CDR2 SQIVND (reference sequence). The CDR3 runs 15 residues.